This T cell receptor (beta chain) appears in the sequencing data of a study of PD-L1 blockade in urothelial cancer. About the research overall: Specimens of blood held a median count of about 150,000 T cells.

Only in-frame clones appear in the TCRdb table, and some are missing; sequencing was by immunoSEQ multiplex PCR. Counted here are around 20,000 clones, about 86% occurring once; the ten biggest clones make up around 3.4%. Peripheral blood mononuclear cells were collected from every patient before and during treatment, yielding between 1 and 8 samples per patient. The CDR3 has 15 amino acids. V dropped 2 bases and J dropped 5 bases, with 15 bases sitting between them. Germline V gene lookup returns CDR1 LNHDA and CDR2 SQIVND (reference sequence). The origin of this receptor is a man in his fifties with urothelial cancer. The chain couples TRBV19 to TRBJ2-5, with TRBD1 as a possible D gene (6 bases). Material: PBMCs, obtained around atezolizumab (anti-PD-L1) treatment. CDR3 residues: CASSIFGQPGETQYF. The CDR3 DNA reads TGTGCCAGTAGTATATTCGGACAGCCAGGGGAGACCCAGTACTTC.